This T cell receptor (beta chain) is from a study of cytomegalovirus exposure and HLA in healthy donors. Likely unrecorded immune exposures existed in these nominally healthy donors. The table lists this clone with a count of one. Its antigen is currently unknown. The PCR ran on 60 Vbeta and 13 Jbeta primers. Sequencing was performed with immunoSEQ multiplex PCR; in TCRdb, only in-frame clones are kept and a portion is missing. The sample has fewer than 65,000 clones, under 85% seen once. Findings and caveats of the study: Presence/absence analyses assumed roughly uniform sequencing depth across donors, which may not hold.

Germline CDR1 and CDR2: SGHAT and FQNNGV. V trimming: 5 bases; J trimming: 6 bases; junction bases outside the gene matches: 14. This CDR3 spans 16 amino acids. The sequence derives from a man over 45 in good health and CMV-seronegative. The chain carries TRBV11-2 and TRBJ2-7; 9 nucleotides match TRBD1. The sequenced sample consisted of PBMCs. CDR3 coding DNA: TGTGCCAGCAGCATATCCCTCCGGGACAGGGTTTCCGAGCAGTACTTC. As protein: CASSISLRDRVSEQYF. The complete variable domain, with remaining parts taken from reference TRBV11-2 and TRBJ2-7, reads EAGVAQSPRYKIIEKRQSVAFWCNPISGHATLYWYQQILGQGPKLLIQFQNNGVVDDSQLPKDRFSAERLKGVDSTLKIQPAKLEDSAVYLCASSISLRDRVSEQYFGPGTRLTVT.